Presented here are 3 T cell receptor beta chains from one specimen sequenced in a study of T cell therapy after organ transplantation. The antigens for these receptors are not known. Method: immunoSEQ multiplex PCR; TCRdb's copy keeps in-frame clones and lacks some. The sample comprises tens of thousands of clones, 94% of which are singletons, and 3.1% rests with the top ten. Material: CD8+ T cells from blood, obtained before autologous CMV-specific T cell therapy. Source of these receptors: a human patient who had received a solid organ transplant and had CMV disease.

The chain employs TRBV19 and TRBJ1-1; 7 nucleotides agree with TRBD1. V shed 6 bases and J 5 bases; nucleotides not matched to a gene: 6. The CDR3 sequence is 13 residues long. Germline V gene lookup returns CDR1 LNHDA and CDR2 SQIVND (reference sequence). For the CDR3, the DNA is TGTGCCAGTAGCCCGACAGGGCCTACTGAAGCTTTCTTT. As protein: CASSPTGPTEAFF.

The V call is TRBV19, the J call TRBJ2-1; the D gene is possibly TRBD1 (6 bases). Germline CDR1 and CDR2: LNHDA and SQIVND (reference sequence). The germline V and J ends were trimmed by 6 bases and 4 bases, with 10 bases remaining between them. CDR3 length: 13 residues. This chain's CDR3 is CASSPTGYNEQFF. CDR3 bases: TGTGCCAGTAGCCCCACAGGGTACAATGAGCAGTTCTTC.

The CDR3 spells CASRGQPGELFF. CDR3 coding DNA: TGTGCCAGCCGTGGACAGCCGGGGGAGCTGTTTTTT. J is TRBJ2-2 and V is TRBV14, with TRBD1 as a possible D gene (6 bases). This CDR3 is built from 12 residues. V lost 8 bases and J 8 bases, leaving 12 bases between the germline ends. Germline values: CDR1 SGHDN, CDR2 FVKESK.